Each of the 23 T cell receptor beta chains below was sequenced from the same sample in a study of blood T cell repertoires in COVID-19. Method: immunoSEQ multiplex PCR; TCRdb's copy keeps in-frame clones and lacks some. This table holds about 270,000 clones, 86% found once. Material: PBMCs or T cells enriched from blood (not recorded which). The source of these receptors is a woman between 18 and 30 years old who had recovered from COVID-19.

DNA of the CDR3: TGTGCCAGCAGCCAAGGCCTGGACAGGGGGCGAGAGACCCAGTACTTC. Amino acids: CASSQGLDRGRETQYF. This rearrangement joins TRBV3-1 (or the pseudogene TRBV3-2) to TRBJ2-5; 11 nucleotides align to TRBD1. This CDR3 spans 16 amino acids. With 1 base clipped from V and 4 bases from J, the junction kept 5 bases outside the gene matches. Looked up from germline, CDR1 is LGHDT and CDR2 is YNNKEL (reference sequence).

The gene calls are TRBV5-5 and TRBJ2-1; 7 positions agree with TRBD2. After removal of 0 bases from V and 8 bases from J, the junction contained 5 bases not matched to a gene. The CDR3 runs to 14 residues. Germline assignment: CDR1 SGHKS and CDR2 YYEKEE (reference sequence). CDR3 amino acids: CASSLAEGRDEQFF. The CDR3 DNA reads TGTGCCAGCAGCTTGGCGGAGGGGAGGGATGAGCAGTTCTTC.

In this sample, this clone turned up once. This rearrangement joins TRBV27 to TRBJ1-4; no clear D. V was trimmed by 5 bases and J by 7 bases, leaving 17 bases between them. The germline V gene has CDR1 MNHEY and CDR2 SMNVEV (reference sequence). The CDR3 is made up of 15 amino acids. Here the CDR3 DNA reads TGTGCCAGCAGTCCCCGTCTCGTAGAGGGTGAAAAACTGTTTTTT. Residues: CASSPRLVEGEKLFF.

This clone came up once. The DNA for the CDR3 is TGTGCCAGCAGCACGGGACTAGCGGGAGGTGCAGATACGCAGTATTTT. Protein product: CASSTGLAGGADTQYF. The V and J genes are TRBV7-2 and TRBJ2-3; the match to TRBD2 covers 15 bases. The J segment lost 4 bases and the V segment lost 5 bases, leaving 4 bases of the junction unmatched. CDR3 size: 16 residues. Germline values: CDR1 SGHTA, CDR2 FQGNSA.

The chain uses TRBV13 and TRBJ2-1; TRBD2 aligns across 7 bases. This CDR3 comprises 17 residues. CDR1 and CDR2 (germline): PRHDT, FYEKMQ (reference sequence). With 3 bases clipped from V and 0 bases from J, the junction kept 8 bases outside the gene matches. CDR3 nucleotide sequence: TGTGCCAGCAGCTTGAGGCGACTAGCCATCTCCTACAATGAGCAGTTCTTC. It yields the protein CASSLRRLAISYNEQFF.

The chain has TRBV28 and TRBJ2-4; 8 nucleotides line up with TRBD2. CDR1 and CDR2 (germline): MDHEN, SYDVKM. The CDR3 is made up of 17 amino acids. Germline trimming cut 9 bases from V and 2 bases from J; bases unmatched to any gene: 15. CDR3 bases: TGTGCCAGTACTAGCGGAGAGTTTGTCGTAACCAAAAACATTCAGTACTTC. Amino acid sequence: CASTSGEFVVTKNIQYF. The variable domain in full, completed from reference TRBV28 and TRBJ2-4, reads DVKVTQSSRYLVKRTGEKVFLECVQDMDHENMFWYRQDPGLGLRLIYFSYDVKMKEKGDIPEGYSVSREKKERFSLILESASTNQTSMYLCASTSGEFVVTKNIQYFGAGTRLSVL.

CDR3 sequence reads: CASRPPPLTGRETQYF. In nucleotides, the CDR3 is TGTGCCAGCAGACCTCCTCCTCTGACAGGGAGAGAGACCCAGTACTTC. The V call is TRBV6-2 or TRBV6-3, the J call TRBJ2-5; 7 bases agree with TRBD1. The CDR3 sequence is 16 residues long. The germline gives CDR1 MNHEY, CDR2 SVGEGT. V was pared by 6 bases and J by 4 bases, with 14 bases of the junction left unmatched.

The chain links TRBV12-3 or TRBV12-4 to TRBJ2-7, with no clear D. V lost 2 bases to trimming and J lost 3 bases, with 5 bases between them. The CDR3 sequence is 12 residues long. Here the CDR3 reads CASSLWLYEQYF. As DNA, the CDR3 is TGTGCCAGCAGTTTATGGCTCTACGAGCAGTACTTC.

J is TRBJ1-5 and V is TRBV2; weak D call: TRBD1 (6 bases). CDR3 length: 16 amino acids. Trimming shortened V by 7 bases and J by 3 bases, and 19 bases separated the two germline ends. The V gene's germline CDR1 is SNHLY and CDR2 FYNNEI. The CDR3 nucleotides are TGTGCCAGCACCAACGGTTGGGGGCGCCTCAATCAGCCCCAGCATTTT. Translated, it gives CASTNGWGRLNQPQHF.

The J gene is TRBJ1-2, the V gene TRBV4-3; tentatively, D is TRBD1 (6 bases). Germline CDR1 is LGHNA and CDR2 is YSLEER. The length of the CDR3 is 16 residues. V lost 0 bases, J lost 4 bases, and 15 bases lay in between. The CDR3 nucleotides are TGCGCCAGCAGCCAAGATTCCGGACAGTCATTCTATGGCTACACCTTC. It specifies CASSQDSGQSFYGYTF.

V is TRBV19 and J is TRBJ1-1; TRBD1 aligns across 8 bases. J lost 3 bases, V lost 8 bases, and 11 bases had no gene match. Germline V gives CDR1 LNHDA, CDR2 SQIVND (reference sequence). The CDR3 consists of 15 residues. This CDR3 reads CASLILTGGDTEAFF. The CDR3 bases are TGTGCCAGTCTTATTCTTACAGGGGGGGACACTGAAGCTTTCTTT.

The CDR3 nucleotides read TGTGCCAGCAGCGAAAACCGGGACTACCCCCTCAGGGAGCAGTTCTTC. Encoded protein: CASSENRDYPLREQFF. The chain links TRBV11-2 to TRBJ2-1; the match to TRBD2 covers 7 bases. CDR3 size: 16 residues. Germline values: CDR1 SGHAT, CDR2 FQNNGV. Germline trimming cut 5 bases from V and 10 bases from J; bases unmatched to any gene: 17.

CDR3 DNA: TGTGCCAGCAGTTCCTCAGGGGCTGGAGACTACGAGCAGTACTTC. Its protein is CASSSSGAGDYEQYF. The chain joins TRBV28 to TRBJ2-7, with a tentative D call TRBD1 (6 bases). Trimming cost V 4 bases and J 3 bases, with 16 bases left between them. Per the germline V gene, CDR1 is MDHEN and CDR2 is SYDVKM. CDR3 length: 15 amino acids.

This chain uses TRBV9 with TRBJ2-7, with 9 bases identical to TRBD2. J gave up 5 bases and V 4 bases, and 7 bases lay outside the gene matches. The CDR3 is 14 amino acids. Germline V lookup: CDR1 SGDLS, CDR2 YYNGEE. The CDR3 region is CASSISGSSHEQYF. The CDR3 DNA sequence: TGTGCCAGCAGCATTAGCGGGAGTTCCCACGAGCAGTACTTC.

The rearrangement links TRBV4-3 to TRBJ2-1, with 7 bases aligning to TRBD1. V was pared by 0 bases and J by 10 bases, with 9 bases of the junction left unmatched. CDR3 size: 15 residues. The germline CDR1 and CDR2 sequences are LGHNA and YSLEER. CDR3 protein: CASSQDWGQSREQFF. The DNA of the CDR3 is TGCGCCAGCAGCCAAGATTGGGGACAGTCTCGGGAGCAGTTCTTC.

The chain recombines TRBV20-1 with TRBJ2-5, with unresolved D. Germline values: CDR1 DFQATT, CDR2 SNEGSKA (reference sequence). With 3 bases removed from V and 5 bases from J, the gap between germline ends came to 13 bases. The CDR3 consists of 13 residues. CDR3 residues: CSASQQRRETQYF. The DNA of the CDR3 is TGCAGTGCTAGTCAGCAGAGGCGGGAGACCCAGTACTTC.

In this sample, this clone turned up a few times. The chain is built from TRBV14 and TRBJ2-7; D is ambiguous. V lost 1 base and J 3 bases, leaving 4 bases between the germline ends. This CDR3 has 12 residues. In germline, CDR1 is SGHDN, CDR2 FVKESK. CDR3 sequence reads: CASSQAGYEQYF. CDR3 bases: TGTGCCAGCAGCCAAGCGGGCTACGAGCAGTACTTC.

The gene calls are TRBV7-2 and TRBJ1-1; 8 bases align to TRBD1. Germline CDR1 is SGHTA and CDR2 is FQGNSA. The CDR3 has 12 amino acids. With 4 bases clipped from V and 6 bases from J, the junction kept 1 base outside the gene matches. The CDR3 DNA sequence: TGTGCCAGCAGCTCAGGGGGCCCTGAAGCTTTCTTT. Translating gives CASSSGGPEAFF. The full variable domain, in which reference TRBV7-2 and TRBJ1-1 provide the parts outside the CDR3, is GAGVSQSPSNKVTEKGKDVELRCDPISGHTALYWYRQSLGQGLEFLIYFQGNSAPDKSGLPSDRFSAERTGGSVSTLTIQRTQQEDSAVYLCASSSGGPEAFFGQGTRLTVV.

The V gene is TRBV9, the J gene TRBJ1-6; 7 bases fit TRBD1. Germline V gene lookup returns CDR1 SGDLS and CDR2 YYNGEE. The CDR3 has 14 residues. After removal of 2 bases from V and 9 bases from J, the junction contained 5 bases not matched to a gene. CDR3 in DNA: TGTGCCAGCAGCGTTACAGGGGAGAGTTCACCCCTCCACTTT. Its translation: CASSVTGESSPLHF.

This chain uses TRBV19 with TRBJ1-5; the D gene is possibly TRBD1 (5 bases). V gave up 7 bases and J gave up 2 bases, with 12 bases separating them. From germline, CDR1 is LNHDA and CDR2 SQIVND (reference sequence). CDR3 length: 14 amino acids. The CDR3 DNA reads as TGTGCCAGTACCGTCAGGGCCGGCAATCAGCCCCAGCATTTT. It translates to CASTVRAGNQPQHF.

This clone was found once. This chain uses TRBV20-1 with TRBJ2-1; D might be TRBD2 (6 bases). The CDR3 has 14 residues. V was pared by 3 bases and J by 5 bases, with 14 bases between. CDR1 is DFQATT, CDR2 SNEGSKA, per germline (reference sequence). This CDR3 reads CSASRLAINNEQFF. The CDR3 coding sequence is TGCAGTGCTAGTAGGCTAGCGATCAACAATGAGCAGTTCTTC.

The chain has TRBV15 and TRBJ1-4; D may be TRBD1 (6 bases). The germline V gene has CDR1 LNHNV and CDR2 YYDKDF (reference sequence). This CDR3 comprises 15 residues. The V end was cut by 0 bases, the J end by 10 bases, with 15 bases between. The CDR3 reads CATSRDTGGQVKLFF. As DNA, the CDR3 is TGTGCCACCAGCAGAGATACCGGGGGGCAGGTAAAACTGTTTTTT.

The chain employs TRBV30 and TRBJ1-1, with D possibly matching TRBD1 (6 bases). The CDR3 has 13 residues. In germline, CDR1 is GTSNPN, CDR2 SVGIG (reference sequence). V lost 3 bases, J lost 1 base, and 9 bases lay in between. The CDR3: CAWRDSKNTEAFF. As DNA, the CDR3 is TGTGCCTGGAGGGACAGCAAGAACACTGAAGCTTTCTTT. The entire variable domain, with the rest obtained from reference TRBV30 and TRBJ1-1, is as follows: SQTIHQWPATLVQPVGSPLSLECTVEGTSNPNLYWYRQAAGRGLQLLFYSVGIGQISSEVPQNLSASRPQDRQFILSSKKLLLSDSGFYLCAWRDSKNTEAFFGQGTRLTVV.